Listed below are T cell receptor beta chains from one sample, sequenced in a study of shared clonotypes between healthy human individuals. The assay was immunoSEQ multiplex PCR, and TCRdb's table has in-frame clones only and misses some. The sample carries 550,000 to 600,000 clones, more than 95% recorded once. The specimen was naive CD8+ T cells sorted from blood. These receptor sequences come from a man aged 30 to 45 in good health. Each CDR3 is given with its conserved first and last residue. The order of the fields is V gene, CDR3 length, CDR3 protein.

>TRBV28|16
CASSYPGTIMNTEAFF
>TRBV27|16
CASSKTGTSSNYEQYF
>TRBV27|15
CASSFFSGGKYEQYF
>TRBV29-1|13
CSVRGGPSYEQYF
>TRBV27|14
CASSLGRLSYEQYF
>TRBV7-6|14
CASSFSIDTGELFF
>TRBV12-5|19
CASGLGLAGASASYNEQFF
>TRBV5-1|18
CASSYPSTSGSSYNEQFF
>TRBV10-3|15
CAISEQTVTYYGYTF
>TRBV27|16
CASSLSLGTGTNEQFF
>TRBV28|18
CASSSLLLNRDQQETQYF
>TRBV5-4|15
CASSPVGVGANVLTF
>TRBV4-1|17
CASSQEGDHYSNQPQHF
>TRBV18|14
CASSPRGLWETQYF
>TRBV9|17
CASSVVETGGSNQPQHF
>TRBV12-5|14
CASGSRDRFYEQYF
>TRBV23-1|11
CASEDTGELFF
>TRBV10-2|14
CASGGATGGETQYF
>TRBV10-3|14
CAISGDRGYTEAFF
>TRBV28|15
CASSWGRGGTGELFF
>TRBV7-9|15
CASSLTQGLGTGYTF
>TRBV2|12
CASTTGSYEQYF
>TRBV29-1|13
CSAEQGSGNTIYF
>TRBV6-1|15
CASIKPGDSSYEQYF
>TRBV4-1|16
CASSQDIGRSNQPQHF
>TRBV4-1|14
CASSQDPSQETQYF
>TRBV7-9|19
CASSLLHSRSLEGANVLTF
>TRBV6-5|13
CASSYSRSSELFF
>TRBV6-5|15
CASSYQRETQETQYF
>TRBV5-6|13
CASSPGPAYEQYF
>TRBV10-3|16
CAISAEGGLVNTEAFF
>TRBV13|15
CASSLIQGATSEQYF
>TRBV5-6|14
CASSLAAASGELFF
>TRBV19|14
CASLEGTGVGEQYF
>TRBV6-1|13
CASWDRETDTQYF
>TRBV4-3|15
CASSQEETSYNEQFF
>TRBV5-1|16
CASSPLGTSGNQPQHF
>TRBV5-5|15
CASSFLAGIQETQYF
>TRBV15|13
CATQGSSYNEQFF
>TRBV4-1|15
CASKPPNAGSHEQFF
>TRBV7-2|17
CASSQRLDFGQHQPQHF
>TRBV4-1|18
CASSQSLAGFLNTGELFF
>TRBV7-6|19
CASSSTPWSRALADNEQFF
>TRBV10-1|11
CARKGRETQYF
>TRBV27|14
CASNNRGLVEKLFF
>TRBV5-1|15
CASTKGGAPQETQYF
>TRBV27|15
CASSLQLAGQETQYF
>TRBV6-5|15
CASGALRGDYYEQYF
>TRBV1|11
CTSSRKNRQFF
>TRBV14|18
CASSHGAQGFSGANVLTF
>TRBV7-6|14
CASSRGGVNQPQHF
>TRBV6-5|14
CASTLTGHTGELFF
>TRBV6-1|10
CASMGGELFF
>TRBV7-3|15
CASRTNGRRTGELFF
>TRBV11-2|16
CASINSGREFVGELFF